This T cell receptor (beta chain) was observed in a study of regulatory T cells in long-lasting Graves disease. Time point given: newly diagnosed GD, antithyroid drugs for less than 3 months. Preparation of the TCR library used RNA extracted from PBMCs. The patient group derived from an endocrinology department in Xi'an, China. This CDR3 contains 16 residues. Germline CDR1 is KGHDR and CDR2 is SFDVKD. V lost 5 bases to trimming and J lost 0 bases, with 15 bases between them. For TCR beta, libraries came from iRepertoire HTBI primers and Arm-PCR of CDR3 regions. In TCRdb, the multiplex PCR reads were re-called with MiXCR into one record per CDR3 protein. The data contain fewer than 550,000 distinct CDR3 sequences, roughly 15% of them seen just once; the ten biggest clones take up 20% to 25%. Another study also made use of these data, one on T cells in Graves' hyperthyroidism and ophthalmopathy. That work contributes: Most thyroid-expanded clonotypes above 0.001 were also found in blood.

This TCR derives from a woman in her forties or fifties with Graves disease. The sequences come from peripheral blood mononuclear cells (PBMCs), collected at new diagnosis, from a patient treated with antithyroid drugs. V is TRBV24-1 and J is TRBJ1-1; D is unclear. The CDR3 DNA reads as TGTGCCACCAGTGGTTTCGAACGGATCATGAACACTGAAGCTTTCTTT. This sequence encodes CATSGFERIMNTEAFF.